Listed below are T cell receptor beta chains from one sample, sequenced in a study of tumor-infiltrating lymphocytes in primary liver carcinoma. TCRdb re-called the multiplex PCR reads with MiXCR, one entry per CDR3 protein. In the table there are about 74,000 distinct CDR3 sequences, roughly two thirds of which are singletons. The specimen was liver tumor tissue from sampling region 4. These receptors were taken from a man aged 35-49 years with primary liver carcinoma and hepatitis B virus infection. Each CDR3 is given with its conserved first and last residue. Each record gives: CDR3 protein, CDR3 DNA, D gene, clone size, J gene, V gene. D genes are given only for firm matches. Only some rows state a clone size, as once, few, many or a class for expanded clones.

CDR3: CAGSTGQGIARTDTQYF
DNA: TGTGCCGGCAGTACCGGACAGGGAATAGCAAGGACAGATACGCAGTATTTT
D: TRBD1
size: NA
J: TRBJ2-3
V: TRBV6-1

CDR3: CASSLSGLSYNEQFF
DNA: TGTGCCAGTAGTCTAAGCGGGCTCTCCTACAATGAGCAGTTCTTC
D: NA
size: NA
J: TRBJ2-1
V: TRBV19

CDR3: CASSKLAEGEDTQYF
DNA: TGCGCCAGCAGTAAACTAGCGGAAGGAGAAGATACGCAGTATTTT
D: TRBD2
size: NA
J: TRBJ2-3
V: TRBV12-3/TRBV12-4

CDR3: CVSSPEYSVQFF
DNA: TGTGTCAGCAGCCCGGAGTACAGTGTGCAGTTCTTC
D: NA
size: NA
J: TRBJ2-1
V: TRBV11-2

CDR3: CASSENRGLDTEAFF
DNA: TGTGCCAGCAGCGAAAACAGGGGCTTGGATACTGAAGCTTTCTTT
D: TRBD1
size: many
J: TRBJ1-1
V: TRBV14

CDR3: CSVGGGAAETQYF
DNA: TGCAGTGTTGGTGGGGGAGCCGCTGAGACCCAGTACTTC
D: NA
size: NA
J: TRBJ2-5
V: TRBV29-1

CDR3: CASSVRHGKFF
DNA: TGTGCCAGCAGTGTTCGACATGGAAAGTTCTTC
D: NA
size: NA
J: TRBJ2-1
V: TRBV6-4

CDR3: CASSAPIGVGETQYF
DNA: TGTGCCAGCAGCGCACCTATAGGGGTAGGCGAGACCCAGTACTTC
D: NA
size: once
J: TRBJ2-5
V: TRBV7-9

CDR3: CTSSLDRREQHF
DNA: TGTACCAGCAGCTTAGATCGACGTGAGCAGCATTTC
D: NA
size: NA
J: TRBJ2-7
V: TRBV11-2

CDR3: CSARGTSGKNSYQETQYF
DNA: TGCAGTGCTAGAGGGACTAGCGGGAAGAACTCGTACCAAGAGACCCAGTACTTC
D: TRBD2
size: few
J: TRBJ2-5
V: TRBV20-1

CDR3: CASRRHLQENQHF
DNA: TGTGCCAGCAGGAGACACCTCCAAGAGAACCAGCACTTC
D: NA
size: NA
J: TRBJ2-5
V: TRBV6-1

CDR3: CVSTRHQEGTEAFF
DNA: TGTGTCAGCACCCGGCACCAAGAGGGGACTGAAGCTTTCTTT
D: NA
size: NA
J: TRBJ1-1
V: TRBV6-6

CDR3: CASSPTGFGANVLTF
DNA: TGTGCCAGTAGTCCTACAGGGTTCGGGGCCAACGTCCTGACTTTC
D: NA
size: NA
J: TRBJ2-6
V: TRBV6-6

CDR3: CASVLRDLRGHDQFF
DNA: TGTGCCAGCGTATTAAGGGACCTCCGGGGACATGACCAGTTCTTC
D: NA
size: once
J: TRBJ2-1
V: TRBV11-2

CDR3: CAISLGRGRANTQYF
DNA: TGTGCCATCAGCTTAGGAAGGGGGCGCGCGAATACGCAGTATTTT
D: TRBD1
size: NA
J: TRBJ2-3
V: TRBV11-1

CDR3: CASSPTRNTGELFF
DNA: TGTGCCAGCAGCCCGACTAGAAACACCGGGGAGCTGTTTTTT
D: NA
size: NA
J: TRBJ2-2
V: TRBV7-2

CDR3: CASSPDRVRWGPAGARADAHYF
DNA: TGTGCCAGCAGCCCGGACAGGGTCCGTTGGGGTCCGGCGGGAGCTCGGGCAGATGCACACTATTTT
D: NA
size: NA
J: TRBJ2-3
V: TRBV6-1

CDR3: CASTDSNYGYTF
DNA: TGTGCCAGCACGGATAGCAACTATGGTTACACCTTC
D: NA
size: NA
J: TRBJ1-2
V: TRBV28

CDR3: CASSQLRDPVMEAQYF
DNA: TGTGCCAGCAGTCAATTACGGGACCCCGTTATGGAGGCCCAGTACTTC
D: NA
size: once
J: TRBJ2-5
V: TRBV14

CDR3: CASRSGGGYKQYF
DNA: TGCGCCAGCAGAAGTGGGGGTGGCTACAAGCAGTACTTC
D: NA
size: NA
J: TRBJ2-7
V: TRBV5-1

CDR3: CATSTSVGLDKQYF
DNA: TGTGCCACGTCAACTAGCGTGGGCCTGGACAAGCAGTACTTC
D: TRBD2
size: NA
J: TRBJ2-7
V: TRBV10-3

CDR3: CASRESGGPSYEQYF
DNA: TGTGCCAGCCGTGAATCGGGCGGACCTTCCTACGAGCAGTACTTC
D: NA
size: many
J: TRBJ2-7
V: TRBV28

CDR3: CASSLALERGSYEQYF
DNA: TGTGCAAGCAGCTTAGCGCTGGAGAGGGGTAGCTACGAGCAGTACTTC
D: NA
size: NA
J: TRBJ2-7
V: TRBV7-8

CDR3: CARSENRAHGYTF
DNA: TGTGCCAGGAGTGAAAACAGGGCGCATGGTTACACCTTC
D: NA
size: NA
J: TRBJ1-2
V: TRBV6-1

CDR3: CTSSFDRDRVGTEELFF
DNA: TGTACCAGCAGCTTTGATCGAGACAGGGTCGGCACCGAGGAACTGTTTTTT
D: TRBD1
size: NA
J: TRBJ2-2
V: TRBV11-2

CDR3: CASSSLPVFQGTQYF
DNA: TGTGCCAGTAGCTCACTCCCGGTGTTCCAAGGGACCCAGTACTTC
D: NA
size: NA
J: TRBJ2-5
V: TRBV7-9

CDR3: CASSPDRGTDTQYF
DNA: TGTGCCAGCAGCCCTGACAGGGGCACAGATACGCAGTATTTT
D: TRBD1
size: NA
J: TRBJ2-3
V: TRBV7-2

CDR3: CASSPVGTFNEQFF
DNA: TGTGCCAGTAGTCCCGTGGGTACTTTCAATGAGCAGTTCTTC
D: NA
size: NA
J: TRBJ2-1
V: TRBV19

CDR3: CNVADRSSNIGGYTF
DNA: TGCAACGTCGCGGACAGGAGCAGTAACATAGGGGGCTACACCTTC
D: TRBD1
size: once
J: TRBJ1-2
V: TRBV29-1

CDR3: CASSPKRVEQFF
DNA: TGTGCCAGCTCACCTAAGAGGGTTGAGCAGTTCTTC
D: NA
size: NA
J: TRBJ2-1
V: TRBV18

CDR3: CANSQDPVGVEDDQFF
DNA: TGTGCCAACAGCCAAGACCCCGTTGGTGTTGAGGATGACCAGTTCTTC
D: NA
size: NA
J: TRBJ2-1
V: TRBV4-2

CDR3: CASSLATGFRSPLHF
DNA: TGTGCCAGCAGCTTAGCCACAGGGTTTCGATCACCCCTCCACTTT
D: NA
size: many
J: TRBJ1-6
V: TRBV7-9

CDR3: CAGSLSGTSGRGEQFF
DNA: TGTGCCGGCAGCTTATCAGGGACAAGCGGGAGAGGCGAGCAGTTCTTC
D: TRBD2
size: once
J: TRBJ2-1
V: TRBV11-3

CDR3: CASSIRQAGVQETQYF
DNA: TGTGCCAGCAGTATTCGACAGGCGGGGGTTCAAGAGACCCAGTACTTC
D: NA
size: many
J: TRBJ2-5
V: TRBV28

CDR3: CASSLLAGGAYEQYF
DNA: TGTGCCAGCAGCTTACTAGCCGGCGGAGCCTACGAGCAGTACTTC
D: NA
size: NA
J: TRBJ2-7
V: TRBV11-1

CDR3: CASMLGAGGEGYTQYF
DNA: TGTGCCAGCATGCTAGGAGCGGGAGGGGAAGGGTATACGCAGTATTTT
D: TRBD2
size: once
J: TRBJ2-3
V: TRBV28

CDR3: CVSSESGRGGSFF
DNA: TGTGTCAGCAGTGAAAGCGGGAGGGGGGGCTCTTTCTTC
D: TRBD2
size: NA
J: TRBJ2-1
V: TRBV6-1

CDR3: CASSLPLGDRRAGELFF
DNA: TGTGCCAGCAGTTTGCCTTTGGGGGACAGGAGAGCCGGGGAGCTGTTTTTT
D: TRBD1
size: few
J: TRBJ2-2
V: TRBV28

CDR3: CASGPGLGGELFF
DNA: TGTGCCAGCGGTCCAGGGCTGGGCGGGGAGCTGTTTTTT
D: NA
size: NA
J: TRBJ2-2
V: TRBV12-3/TRBV12-4

CDR3: CASSDDREAFF
DNA: TGTGCCAGCAGTGATGACAGGGAAGCTTTCTTT
D: NA
size: few
J: TRBJ1-1
V: TRBV2

CDR3: CASRKHGSDMQYF
DNA: TGTGCCAGCAGGAAACACGGGTCGGATATGCAGTATTTT
D: NA
size: NA
J: TRBJ2-3
V: TRBV11-2

CDR3: CASSLWTGMRAVANVLTF
DNA: TGTGCCAGCAGTCTTTGGACAGGGATGAGAGCTGTGGCCAACGTTCTGACTTTC
D: TRBD1
size: NA
J: TRBJ2-6
V: TRBV6-5

CDR3: CSASGVRSSGRDTDTQYF
DNA: TGCAGCGCGTCGGGAGTGCGGAGTAGCGGGAGGGACACAGATACGCAGTATTTT
D: TRBD2
size: NA
J: TRBJ2-3
V: TRBV29-1

CDR3: CASSYLGTGDSYEQYF
DNA: TGTGCCAGTAGTTACTTGGGGACAGGTGACTCCTACGAGCAGTACTTC
D: TRBD1
size: NA
J: TRBJ2-7
V: TRBV6-5

CDR3: CSVDEITGVTKYF
DNA: TGCAGCGTTGACGAGATAACCGGAGTGACCAAGTACTTC
D: NA
size: NA
J: TRBJ2-5
V: TRBV29-1